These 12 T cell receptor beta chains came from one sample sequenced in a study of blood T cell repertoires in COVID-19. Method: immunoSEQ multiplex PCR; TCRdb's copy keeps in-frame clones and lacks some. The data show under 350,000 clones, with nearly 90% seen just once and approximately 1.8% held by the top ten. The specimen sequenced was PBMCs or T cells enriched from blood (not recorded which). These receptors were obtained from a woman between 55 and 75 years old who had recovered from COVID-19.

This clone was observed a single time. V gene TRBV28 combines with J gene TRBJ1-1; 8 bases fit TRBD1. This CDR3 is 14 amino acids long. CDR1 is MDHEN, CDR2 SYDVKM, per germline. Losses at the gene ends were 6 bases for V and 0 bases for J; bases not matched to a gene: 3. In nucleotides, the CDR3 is TGTGCCAGCAGCCCGGGACAGGTGAACACTGAAGCTTTCTTT. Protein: CASSPGQVNTEAFF.

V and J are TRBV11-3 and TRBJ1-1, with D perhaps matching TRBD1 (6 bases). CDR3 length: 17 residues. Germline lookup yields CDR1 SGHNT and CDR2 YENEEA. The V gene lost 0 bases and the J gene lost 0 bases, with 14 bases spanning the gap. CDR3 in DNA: TGTGCCAGCAGCTTAGAGGACCAGGGGAAGGTGAACACTGAAGCTTTCTTT. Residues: CASSLEDQGKVNTEAFF.

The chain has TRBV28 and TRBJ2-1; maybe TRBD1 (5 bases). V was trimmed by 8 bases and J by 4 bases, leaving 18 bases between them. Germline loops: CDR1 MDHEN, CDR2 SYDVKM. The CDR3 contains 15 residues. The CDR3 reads CASAPETVRYNEQFF. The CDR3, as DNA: TGTGCCAGCGCTCCCGAGACAGTCCGTTACAATGAGCAGTTCTTC.

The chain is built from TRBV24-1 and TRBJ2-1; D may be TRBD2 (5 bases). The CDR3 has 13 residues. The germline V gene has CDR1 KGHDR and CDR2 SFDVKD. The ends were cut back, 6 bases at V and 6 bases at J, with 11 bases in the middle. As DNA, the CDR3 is TGTGCCACCAGTCGAGGGTCCATCAATGAGCAGTTCTTC. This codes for CATSRGSINEQFF.

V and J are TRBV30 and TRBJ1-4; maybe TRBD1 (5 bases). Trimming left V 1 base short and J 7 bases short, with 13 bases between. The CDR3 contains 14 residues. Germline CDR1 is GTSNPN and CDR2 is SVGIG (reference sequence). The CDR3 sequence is CAWSANWQGEKLFF. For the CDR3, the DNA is TGTGCCTGGAGTGCAAACTGGCAGGGTGAAAAACTGTTTTTT.

Here the CDR3 DNA reads TGTGCCAGCAGTTTTGGGGGGGCCTACAATGAGCAGTTCTTC. Translation gives CASSFGGAYNEQFF. The chain joins TRBV2 to TRBJ2-1; TRBD2 matches 7 bases. The CDR3 contains 14 residues. V was pared by 5 bases and J by 2 bases, with 3 bases of the junction left unmatched. The germline V gene encodes CDR1 SNHLY and CDR2 FYNNEI.

CDR3 amino acids: CASSPLRGQGGEQYF. CDR3 sequence (DNA): TGTGCCAGCAGCCCGCTAAGAGGGCAGGGGGGAGAGCAGTACTTC. This sequence joins TRBV7-2 and TRBJ2-7, with TRBD1 as a possible D gene (7 bases). Germline V gene data show CDR1 as SGHTA and CDR2 as FQGNSA. This CDR3 contains 15 residues. V lost 5 bases and J 7 bases, leaving 21 bases between the germline ends.

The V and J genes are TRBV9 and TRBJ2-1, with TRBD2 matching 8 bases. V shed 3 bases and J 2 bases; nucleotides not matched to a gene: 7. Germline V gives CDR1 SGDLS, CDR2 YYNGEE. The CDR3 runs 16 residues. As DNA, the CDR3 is TGTGCCAGCAGCGGCGGGACTAGTCTCCCCTACAATGAGCAGTTCTTC. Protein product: CASSGGTSLPYNEQFF.

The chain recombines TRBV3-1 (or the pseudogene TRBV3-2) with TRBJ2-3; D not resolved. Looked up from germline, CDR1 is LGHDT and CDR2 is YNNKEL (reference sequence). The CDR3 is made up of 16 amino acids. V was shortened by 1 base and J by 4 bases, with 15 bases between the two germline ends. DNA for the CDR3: TGTGCCAGCAGCCAAGGTACAGAGCCGAGCTCAGATACGCAGTATTTT. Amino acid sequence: CASSQGTEPSSDTQYF.

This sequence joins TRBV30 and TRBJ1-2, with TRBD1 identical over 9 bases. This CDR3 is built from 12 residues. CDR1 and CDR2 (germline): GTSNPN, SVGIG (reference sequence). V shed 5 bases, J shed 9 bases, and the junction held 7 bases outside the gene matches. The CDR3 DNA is TGTGCCTGGGGCCAGGGACAGGGCAGCTACACCTTC. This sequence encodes CAWGQGQGSYTF.

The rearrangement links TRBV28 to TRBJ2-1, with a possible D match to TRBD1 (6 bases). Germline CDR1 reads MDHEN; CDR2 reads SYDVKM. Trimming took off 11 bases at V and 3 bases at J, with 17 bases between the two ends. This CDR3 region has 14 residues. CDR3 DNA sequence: TGTGCCTCCTCTCCCGGGACATACTACAATGAGCAGTTCTTC. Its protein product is CASSPGTYYNEQFF.

The CDR3 region is CASSVSGVFDNSPLHF. CDR3 nucleotides: TGCGCCAGCAGTGTCTCCGGGGTTTTTGATAATTCACCCCTCCACTTT. The V call is TRBV5-1, the J call TRBJ1-6; D call uncertain. The CDR3 extends over 16 amino acids. V lost 5 bases to trimming and J lost 5 bases, with 17 bases between them. CDR1 SGHRS and CDR2 YFSETQ come from the germline V gene.